This T cell receptor (beta chain) was sequenced during a study of T-cell reconstitution after alpha-beta-depleted transplantation in children. Study outcomes and limitations: As was reported, about two months after transplant, alpha-beta T cells came from several hundred expanded graft clones. Newly generated T cells supplied most T-cell counts and diversity one year post-transplant. Recipient T cells and thymic progenitors that survived were the source of the high TCRbeta diversity seen at day 60 in some patients.

The CDR3 runs to 13 residues. CDR1 is MDHEN, CDR2 SYDVKM, per germline. Trimming took off 5 bases at V and 0 bases at J, with 7 bases between the two ends. The authors prepared the TCRbeta library with unique molecular identifiers. TCRdb passed the PCR reads through MiXCR, listing each CDR3 protein once. The data show hundreds of thousands of distinct CDR3 sequences, under 25% seen once. As concerns this clonotype: Its matching antigen is unknown.

The starting material was PBMCs, mostly from graft donor cells, obtained 360 days after TCRalphabeta/CD19-depleted stem cell transplant. This receptor was taken from a boy less than two years old who had a stem cell transplant for acute myeloid leukemia, so the T cells may come from the graft donor. The V call is TRBV28, the J call TRBJ2-5; D gene uncertain. The CDR3 DNA is TGTGCCAGCAGTCCCTGGGACCAAGAGACCCAGTACTTC. Amino acid sequence: CASSPWDQETQYF.